This T cell receptor (beta chain) is drawn from a study of metastatic and nonmetastatic thyroid tumors. This clone was picked up many times. Its antigen is currently unknown. Whole-study results and caveats: It was reportedly found that TCR beta diversity was significantly higher in malignant thyroid tumors than in benign nodules, a difference seen in both blood and tumor samples.

All patients were treatment-naive before thyroid surgery. TCRdb re-analyzed the PCR reads using MiXCR. The data contain around 20,000 clones, 20% to 25% of them singletons. Sequencing was carried out using blood. The TCR sequence derives from a male donor with papillary thyroid cancer or a benign thyroid nodule (not recorded which). Some clones in this sample may be carry-over from other donors' samples.

The CDR3 sequence is CASSVGGSGNEQFF. Here the CDR3 DNA reads TGTGCCAGCAGCGTAGGTGGGAGTGGCAATGAGCAGTTCTTC. This chain connects TRBV9 to TRBJ2-1, with D possibly TRBD2 on 5 matching bases. Germline loops: CDR1 SGDLS, CDR2 YYNGEE. There are 14 residues in the CDR3. Between the trimmed V and J ends, which lost 0 bases and 6 bases, there was a span of 10 bases.